Included here is one T cell receptor beta chain sequence, with context. This clonotype was counted ten times or more. Its antigen is not yet known. Per-nucleotide qualities are absent, and no much larger clonotype sits a single base away. The entry originates in a study of response to subunit inactivated influenza vaccine (dated by TCRdb to 2017 to 2018). For context, the study as a whole: Deep quantitative T cell receptor repertoire profiling was used in the study to track responses to a trivalent subunit inactivated influenza vaccine. What the authors observed across the whole study: It was suggested by the authors that each seasonal influenza vaccination may recruit only a limited number of new T cells.

Measured from the cysteine to the phenylalanine, the CDR3 is 12 residues long. Solely the CDR3 DNA is kept, with 36 bases framed from the first base. Cut back by 8 bases and 7 bases, the V and J ends lie 14 bases apart. Libraries were made using RT-PCR. Sequencing instrument: Illumina HiSeq 2500. TCRdb's own reprocessing of the public reads used fastp at Q25 and MiXCR and kept productive beta chains. Records with the same CDR3 protein are collapsed into one entry carrying the most frequent genes and DNA. This sample holds 610,000 or so distinct CDR3 sequences; approximately 14% were observed only once. The leading ten clones occupy approximately 10% of the sample.

The receptor was derived from a man aged 50-60 years who received an inactivated influenza vaccine. Donor details come from another sample of the same person, matched by shared clones. In this chain, TRBV12-3 or TRBV12-4 is recombined with TRBJ1-2; the D gene remains uncertain. This material consisted of PBMCs from blood, taken 12 days after vaccination. The CDR3 reads CASLSGVSGYTF. The DNA is TGTGCCAGCCTAAGCGGGGTCTCTGGCTACACCTTC.